The 2 T cell receptor beta chains in this list originate from one sample, sequenced in a study of graft-versus-host responses after intestinal transplantation. Data came from immunoSEQ multiplex PCR; TCRdb stores just in-frame clones and leaves some out. This sample has over 45,000 clones, with 85% to 90% found just once. The specimen was PBMCs, collected 26 days after transplant. The receptors come from a human patient who received an intestinal transplant, so some T cells may come from the graft donor.

In this sample, this clone turned up a few times. This chain connects TRBV6-4 to TRBJ2-5; a possible D gene is TRBD1 (5 bases). V shed 0 bases and J shed 5 bases, with 13 bases lying between them. CDR3 length: 15 amino acids. Germline V CDR1 and CDR2: MRHNA, SNTAGT. The DNA of the CDR3 is TGTGCCAGCAGTGACTCGACCCAGGGTGGGGAGACCCAGTACTTC. It yields the protein CASSDSTQGGETQYF.

The chain is built from TRBV6-5 and TRBJ2-6, with TRBD2 identical over 9 bases. Germline V CDR1 and CDR2: MNHEY, SVGAGI. Trimming removed 3 bases from V and 0 bases from J; junction bases left unmatched: 0. This CDR3 is built from 16 residues. CDR3 in DNA: TGTGCCAGCAGTTATAGCGGGGGCTCTGGGGCCAACGTCCTGACTTTC. It specifies CASSYSGGSGANVLTF.